Presented here are 18 T cell receptor beta chains from one specimen sequenced in a study of Ad26.COV2.S vaccination and SARS-CoV-2 variants. The data were produced by immunoSEQ multiplex PCR, yet TCRdb's version contains in-frame clones alone and is incomplete. The sample lists 85,000 to 120,000 clones, 60% to 85% occurring once. Material: peripheral blood, obtained after recovery from COVID-19. All receptors derive from a human donor who had recovered from COVID-19.

This clone was seen just once. The genes are TRBV19 and TRBJ1-3; 7 nucleotides agree with TRBD1. In germline, CDR1 is LNHDA, CDR2 SQIVND (reference sequence). With V trimmed by 5 bases and J by 2 bases, 6 bases remained unmatched. This CDR3 has 15 amino acids. The chain's CDR3 is CASSSGQRPGNTIYF. CDR3 nucleotides: TGTGCCAGTAGTTCGGGACAGCGTCCTGGAAACACCATATATTTT.

The J gene is TRBJ2-1, the V gene TRBV11-2, with D perhaps matching TRBD2 (7 bases). The CDR3 extends over 15 amino acids. V gave up 2 bases and J gave up 4 bases, with 12 bases separating them. The germline gives CDR1 SGHAT, CDR2 FQNNGV. For the CDR3, the DNA is TGTGCCAGCAGCTTATCCGGGGGGCTGTACAATGAGCAGTTCTTC. Protein product: CASSLSGGLYNEQFF.

The V gene is TRBV3-1 (or the pseudogene TRBV3-2), the J gene TRBJ1-4; D is ambiguous. Germline values: CDR1 LGHDT, CDR2 YNNKEL (reference sequence). The CDR3 runs to 17 residues. Trimming took off 0 bases at V and 7 bases at J, with 18 bases between the two ends. The DNA for the CDR3 is TGTGCCAGCAGCCAAGAAATGGGCCAAGACTCAGTTGAAAAACTGTTTTTT. It translates to CASSQEMGQDSVEKLFF.

This chain links TRBV6-2 or TRBV6-3 with TRBJ2-7; 10 bases agree with TRBD2. Losses at the gene ends were 6 bases for V and 5 bases for J; bases not matched to a gene: 10. CDR1 is MNHEY and CDR2 is SVGEGT in the germline V gene. This CDR3 region has 15 residues. This CDR3 reads CASSPSGGAKHEQYF. Here the CDR3 DNA reads TGTGCCAGCAGCCCTAGCGGGGGCGCCAAGCACGAGCAGTACTTC.

The chain recombines TRBV6-5 with TRBJ2-7, with a possible D match to TRBD2 (5 bases). The CDR3 extends over 12 amino acids. Per the germline V gene, CDR1 is MNHEY and CDR2 is SVGAGI. The germline V and J ends were trimmed by 6 bases and 5 bases, with 11 bases remaining between them. For the CDR3, the DNA is TGTGCCAGCAGCCGCCAGGAGGACGAGCAGTACTTC. It encodes CASSRQEDEQYF.

This chain connects TRBV7-2 to TRBJ2-1; D not certain. Between the trimmed V and J ends, which lost 5 bases and 8 bases, there was a span of 13 bases. CDR1 and CDR2 (germline): SGHTA, FQGNSA. This CDR3 has 13 amino acids. CDR3 loop: CASSARPRDEQFF. Written as DNA, the CDR3 is TGTGCCAGCAGCGCCCGTCCCCGGGATGAGCAGTTCTTC. Variable domain in full (rest from reference TRBV7-2 and TRBJ2-1): GAGVSQSPSNKVTEKGKDVELRCDPISGHTALYWYRQSLGQGLEFLIYFQGNSAPDKSGLPSDRFSAERTGGSVSTLTIQRTQQEDSAVYLCASSARPRDEQFFGPGTRLTVL.

The chain employs TRBV19 and TRBJ1-5; tentatively, D is TRBD1 (5 bases). The ends were cut back, 4 bases at V and 3 bases at J, with 16 bases in the middle. CDR3 length equals 16 residues. In germline, CDR1 is LNHDA, CDR2 SQIVND (reference sequence). The chain's CDR3 is CASSTVWGGPNQPQHF. For the CDR3, the DNA is TGTGCCAGTAGTACTGTATGGGGGGGTCCCAATCAGCCCCAGCATTTT.

V usage is TRBV4-1 and J usage is TRBJ2-1; 12 nucleotides align to TRBD1. Germline V gene sequence: CDR1 MGHRA, CDR2 YSYEKL. V shed 4 bases, J shed 7 bases, and the junction held 5 bases outside the gene matches. The CDR3 sequence is 15 residues long. The CDR3: CASSRGQGARNEQFF. The CDR3 DNA is TGCGCCAGCAGCCGGGGACAGGGGGCTAGGAATGAGCAGTTCTTC.

The rearrangement joins TRBV9 to TRBJ2-2; TRBD2 aligns across 14 bases. The CDR3 has 22 amino acids. After removal of 3 bases from V and 0 bases from J, the junction contained 16 bases not matched to a gene. Germline assignment: CDR1 SGDLS and CDR2 YYNGEE. The CDR3 is CASSAIGRTAGLAGANTGELFF. In nucleotides, the CDR3 is TGTGCCAGCAGCGCCATCGGGCGGACGGCGGGACTAGCGGGGGCGAACACCGGGGAGCTGTTTTTT.

This chain connects TRBV9 to TRBJ2-3; D is unclear. The CDR3 covers 16 residues. Germline V CDR1 and CDR2: SGDLS, YYNGEE. Between the trimmed V and J ends, which lost 0 bases and 1 base, there was a span of 12 bases. This chain's CDR3 is CASSVASDPRTDTQYF. The CDR3 DNA is TGTGCCAGCAGCGTAGCATCCGACCCCCGCACAGATACGCAGTATTTT.

V gene TRBV15 combines with J gene TRBJ2-1; 8 bases agree with TRBD2. The CDR3 extends over 15 amino acids. The V and J ends lost 0 bases and 9 bases, in that order; junction bases with no gene match: 7. Germline V gives CDR1 LNHNV, CDR2 YYDKDF (reference sequence). The CDR3 DNA is TGTGCCACCAGCAGAGAATACACGGGGGGGTCTGAGCAGTTCTTC. Protein: CATSREYTGGSEQFF.

The V call is TRBV6-5, the J call TRBJ1-6; weak D call: TRBD1 (5 bases). Germline V CDR1 and CDR2: MNHEY, SVGAGI. The CDR3 runs 15 residues. V gave up 6 bases and J gave up 6 bases, with 15 bases separating them. The DNA of the CDR3 is TGTGCCAGCAGGGAGAGGGGTCTAGGTAATTCACCCCTCCACTTT. It specifies CASRERGLGNSPLHF.

The chain carries TRBV5-4 and TRBJ2-2; 7 bases align to TRBD2. The CDR3 runs to 15 residues. After removal of 4 bases from V and 4 bases from J, the junction contained 7 bases not matched to a gene. Germline lookup yields CDR1 SGHNT and CDR2 YYREEE (reference sequence). CDR3 protein: CASSAGGGGTGELFF. CDR3 bases: TGTGCCAGCAGCGCCGGTGGGGGGGGCACCGGGGAGCTGTTTTTT.

The chain carries TRBV24-1 and TRBJ2-1, with D perhaps assigned TRBD1 or TRBD2 (5 bases each). V was shortened by 6 bases and J by 9 bases, with 11 bases between the two germline ends. The length of the CDR3 is 12 residues. Germline V gene lookup returns CDR1 KGHDR and CDR2 SFDVKD. The CDR3 loop is CATSFRGGEQFF. The CDR3 bases are TGTGCCACCAGTTTTCGGGGCGGTGAGCAGTTCTTC.

The table lists this clone with a count of one. This sequence joins TRBV2 and TRBJ2-3; TRBD2 matches at 8 bases. V lost 5 bases to trimming and J lost 6 bases; unmatched junction nucleotides: 10. The CDR3 extends over 15 amino acids. Germline loops: CDR1 SNHLY, CDR2 FYNNEI. The CDR3 bases are TGTGCCAGCAGTCCGTACGCGGGGGGAGGGGATACGCAGTATTTT. Translating gives CASSPYAGGGDTQYF.

J is TRBJ1-6 and V is TRBV4-2; no firm D call. V was pared by 0 bases and J by 6 bases, with 18 bases between. CDR1 is LGHNA, CDR2 YNFKEQ, per germline. The CDR3 loop spans 18 amino acids. CDR3 region: CASSQDSLRQLLNSPLHF. The CDR3 coding sequence is TGTGCCAGCAGCCAAGATTCTTTGCGGCAGCTGCTTAATTCACCCCTCCACTTT.

The V call is TRBV6-5, the J call TRBJ1-2; no firm D call. The CDR3 runs to 12 residues. Trimming shortened V by 9 bases and J by 7 bases, and 15 bases separated the two germline ends. CDR1 MNHEY and CDR2 SVGAGI come from the germline V gene. The CDR3 sequence is CASGQAPGGYTF. Written as DNA, the CDR3 is TGTGCCAGTGGGCAGGCCCCCGGTGGCTACACCTTC.

This clone was detected only once. The chain couples TRBV11-2 to TRBJ1-1, with D hard to call. This CDR3 comprises 15 residues. Trimming removed 2 bases from V and 1 base from J, with 11 bases in between. The germline gives CDR1 SGHAT, CDR2 FQNNGV. CDR3 amino acids: CASSLISYQNTEAFF. The CDR3 coding sequence is TGTGCCAGCAGCTTAATCTCTTACCAGAACACTGAAGCTTTCTTT.